These T cell receptor beta chains were read from a single sample in a study of identical twins. TCRdb passed the 5' RACE reads through MiXCR, listing each CDR3 protein once. The sample records hundreds of thousands of distinct CDR3 sequences, approximately 8.3% being singletons. These data also formed part of another study, on yellow fever vaccine responses in identical twins.

The sequenced sample consisted of memory (CD45RO+) T cells sorted from blood. Every receptor here comes from a woman younger than 30 in good health. Both conserved end residues are part of each CDR3. Each record gives: D gene, clone size, V gene, J gene, CDR3 DNA, CDR3 protein. The D gene is left open where the match is weak. Rows may omit the clone size; those that give it use once, few, many or a size class.

D gene: NA; clone size: NA; V gene: TRBV9; J gene: TRBJ2-2; CDR3 DNA: TGTGCCAGCCAGCCCCGGAACACCGGGGAGCTGTTTTTT; CDR3 protein: CASQPRNTGELFF
D gene: NA; clone size: few; V gene: TRBV6-1; J gene: TRBJ2-1; CDR3 DNA: TGTGCCAGCAATCCCTTTCCGGGGGACTACAATGAGCAGTTCTTC; CDR3 protein: CASNPFPGDYNEQFF
D gene: NA; clone size: NA; V gene: TRBV2; J gene: TRBJ1-2; CDR3 DNA: TGTGCCAGCGGAATCGAGGGGAACTATGGCTACACCTTC; CDR3 protein: CASGIEGNYGYTF
D gene: NA; clone size: few; V gene: TRBV20-1; J gene: TRBJ2-3; CDR3 DNA: TGCAGTGCCCCAAGGGGGGGCCGGGGCACAGATACGCAGTATTTT; CDR3 protein: CSAPRGGRGTDTQYF
D gene: TRBD1; clone size: few; V gene: TRBV19; J gene: TRBJ2-2; CDR3 DNA: TGTGCCAGTAGGAACAGGGGGACCGGGGAGCTGTTTTTT; CDR3 protein: CASRNRGTGELFF
D gene: NA; clone size: NA; V gene: TRBV28; J gene: TRBJ2-7; CDR3 DNA: TGTGCCAGCAGACCAAGCAGCTACGAGCAGTACTTC; CDR3 protein: CASRPSSYEQYF
D gene: NA; clone size: many; V gene: TRBV14; J gene: TRBJ2-1; CDR3 DNA: TGTGCCAGCAGCCAAGTCCGGGATCATGAGCAGTTCTTC; CDR3 protein: CASSQVRDHEQFF
D gene: NA; clone size: many; V gene: TRBV7-9; J gene: TRBJ1-5; CDR3 DNA: TGTGCCAGCAGCTTTCTAGATCAGCCCCAGCATTTT; CDR3 protein: CASSFLDQPQHF
D gene: TRBD2; clone size: many; V gene: TRBV15; J gene: TRBJ2-1; CDR3 DNA: TGTGCCACCAGTGTGGGAGGGCCGAGGAATGAGCAGTTCTTC; CDR3 protein: CATSVGGPRNEQFF
D gene: NA; clone size: many; V gene: TRBV7-9; J gene: TRBJ2-1; CDR3 DNA: TGTGCCAGCACTAAGGACGGATACAATGAGCAGTTCTTC; CDR3 protein: CASTKDGYNEQFF
D gene: TRBD2; clone size: NA; V gene: TRBV4-3; J gene: TRBJ2-1; CDR3 DNA: TGCGCCAGCAGCCAACCCGGGACTACCGGTAACAATGAGCAGTTCTTC; CDR3 protein: CASSQPGTTGNNEQFF
D gene: NA; clone size: many; V gene: TRBV20-1; J gene: TRBJ2-7; CDR3 DNA: TGCAGTGCTAGGGGGGAAGGGACCTACGAGCAGTACTTC; CDR3 protein: CSARGEGTYEQYF
D gene: NA; clone size: many; V gene: TRBV20-1; J gene: TRBJ2-2; CDR3 DNA: TGCAGTGCTGGGGGCAGCTTCGGCGGGGAGCTGTTTTTT; CDR3 protein: CSAGGSFGGELFF
D gene: NA; clone size: few; V gene: TRBV2; J gene: TRBJ2-3; CDR3 DNA: TGTGCCAGCAGTGAAGAGGCGCGGGGCACAGATACGCAGTATTTT; CDR3 protein: CASSEEARGTDTQYF
D gene: TRBD2; clone size: NA; V gene: TRBV7-2; J gene: TRBJ2-7; CDR3 DNA: TGTGCCAGCAGCCGGAGGGGGTCTAGCGGGAGGCCCAACGAGCAGTACTTC; CDR3 protein: CASSRRGSSGRPNEQYF
D gene: TRBD1; clone size: many; V gene: TRBV24-1; J gene: TRBJ2-1; CDR3 DNA: TGTGCCACTCAGGGGGCGGCCCCCTACAATGAGCAGTTCTTC; CDR3 protein: CATQGAAPYNEQFF
D gene: TRBD1; clone size: once; V gene: TRBV2; J gene: TRBJ2-2; CDR3 DNA: TGTGCCACACGAGTAGAGGGGGCGAGCACCGGGGAGCTGTTTTTT; CDR3 protein: CATRVEGASTGELFF
D gene: TRBD1; clone size: few; V gene: TRBV5-1; J gene: TRBJ1-6; CDR3 DNA: TGCGCCAGCAGCCGTACCGGGACAGATAATTCACCCCTCCACTTT; CDR3 protein: CASSRTGTDNSPLHF
D gene: NA; clone size: few; V gene: TRBV7-2; J gene: TRBJ2-5; CDR3 DNA: TGTGCCAGCAGCTTAGGGGGGTTGGTGGGGGCGGGAGAGACCCAGTACTTC; CDR3 protein: CASSLGGLVGAGETQYF
D gene: NA; clone size: few; V gene: TRBV21-1; J gene: TRBJ2-2; CDR3 DNA: TGTGCCAGCAGCAAAGGCACAGGGAGGACCGGGGAGCTGTTTTTT; CDR3 protein: CASSKGTGRTGELFF
D gene: NA; clone size: many; V gene: TRBV12-3/TRBV12-4; J gene: TRBJ1-3; CDR3 DNA: TGTGCCAGCAGCCCCACAGGAGGAAACACCATATATTTT; CDR3 protein: CASSPTGGNTIYF
D gene: TRBD1; clone size: NA; V gene: TRBV6-1; J gene: TRBJ2-4; CDR3 DNA: TGTGCCAGCCGACGGGACAGGGGGCTGGAGAACTTAAACATTCAGTACTTC; CDR3 protein: CASRRDRGLENLNIQYF
D gene: NA; clone size: many; V gene: TRBV25-1; J gene: TRBJ1-5; CDR3 DNA: TGTGCCAGCAGTGCGACTAGCAATCAGCCCCAGCATTTT; CDR3 protein: CASSATSNQPQHF
D gene: NA; clone size: NA; V gene: TRBV5-1; J gene: TRBJ2-3; CDR3 DNA: TGCGCCAGCAGCTTCGACCGGGCGGGACGGGGAGATACGCAGTATTTT; CDR3 protein: CASSFDRAGRGDTQYF
D gene: TRBD1; clone size: NA; V gene: TRBV4-2; J gene: TRBJ1-2; CDR3 DNA: TGTGCCAGCAGCCAATTGGGACAGGGTGAGGGCTACACCTTC; CDR3 protein: CASSQLGQGEGYTF
D gene: NA; clone size: NA; V gene: TRBV5-1; J gene: TRBJ2-5; CDR3 DNA: TGCGCCAGCAATACAGGGGAGACCCAGTACTTC; CDR3 protein: CASNTGETQYF
D gene: TRBD2; clone size: few; V gene: TRBV7-2; J gene: TRBJ2-3; CDR3 DNA: TGTGCCAGCAGTGCCGGGGAGACCCGGGGGGCAGATACGCAGTATTTT; CDR3 protein: CASSAGETRGADTQYF
D gene: NA; clone size: many; V gene: TRBV27; J gene: TRBJ1-1; CDR3 DNA: TGTGCCAGCAGTAGACCGGCGGGCCCCAACACTGAAGCTTTCTTT; CDR3 protein: CASSRPAGPNTEAFF
D gene: NA; clone size: many; V gene: TRBV7-2; J gene: TRBJ1-1; CDR3 DNA: TGTGCCAGCAGCCCACCCGGGGCCTTTGAAGCTTTCTTT; CDR3 protein: CASSPPGAFEAFF
D gene: NA; clone size: few; V gene: TRBV18; J gene: TRBJ2-3; CDR3 DNA: TGTGCCAGCTCACCAGGACTTGACACAGATACGCAGTATTTT; CDR3 protein: CASSPGLDTDTQYF
D gene: TRBD1; clone size: NA; V gene: TRBV5-1; J gene: TRBJ1-2; CDR3 DNA: TGCGCCAGCAGCTTAGGACAGGGGGCGACTCTGGACTATGGCTACACCTTC; CDR3 protein: CASSLGQGATLDYGYTF
D gene: NA; clone size: few; V gene: TRBV28; J gene: TRBJ1-5; CDR3 DNA: TGTGCCAGCAGCTCCCACCGTCCGGGGGATCAGCCCCAGCATTTT; CDR3 protein: CASSSHRPGDQPQHF
D gene: TRBD1; clone size: NA; V gene: TRBV20-1; J gene: TRBJ1-1; CDR3 DNA: TGCAGTGCTAGGGGAGACAGGGACACTGAAGCTTTCTTT; CDR3 protein: CSARGDRDTEAFF
D gene: TRBD2; clone size: many; V gene: TRBV4-2; J gene: TRBJ2-1; CDR3 DNA: TGTGCCAGCAGCCTACCTAGCGGGGATTACAATGAGCAGTTCTTC; CDR3 protein: CASSLPSGDYNEQFF
D gene: NA; clone size: few; V gene: TRBV20-1; J gene: TRBJ2-5; CDR3 DNA: TGCAGTGCTACGCCGGCCGGATTAGGGAGGGAGACCCAGTACTTC; CDR3 protein: CSATPAGLGRETQYF
D gene: NA; clone size: NA; V gene: TRBV6-5; J gene: TRBJ2-7; CDR3 DNA: TGTGCCAGCAGTTACTCGGGCAGGGGCTCCTACGAGCAGTACTTC; CDR3 protein: CASSYSGRGSYEQYF
D gene: NA; clone size: many; V gene: TRBV9; J gene: TRBJ2-3; CDR3 DNA: TGTGCCAGCAGCGCCTCCCCCAGCTCAGATACGCAGTATTTT; CDR3 protein: CASSASPSSDTQYF
D gene: NA; clone size: many; V gene: TRBV7-2; J gene: TRBJ2-1; CDR3 DNA: TGTGCCAGCAGCTCGAGCCCAGGGACTCTCAATGAGCAGTTCTTC; CDR3 protein: CASSSSPGTLNEQFF
D gene: NA; clone size: few; V gene: TRBV28; J gene: TRBJ1-2; CDR3 DNA: TGTGCCAGCAGTTTATTGCGGCAGAACTATGGCTACACCTTC; CDR3 protein: CASSLLRQNYGYTF
D gene: NA; clone size: many; V gene: TRBV7-2; J gene: TRBJ2-7; CDR3 DNA: TGTGCCAGCAGCTCCCTCTCCTACGAGCAGTACTTC; CDR3 protein: CASSSLSYEQYF
D gene: NA; clone size: NA; V gene: TRBV6-1; J gene: TRBJ2-2; CDR3 DNA: TGTGCCAGCAGTCCCTTTGGGGCGGGGAGCAACACCGGGGAGCTGTTTTTT; CDR3 protein: CASSPFGAGSNTGELFF
D gene: TRBD2; clone size: NA; V gene: TRBV7-3; J gene: TRBJ2-3; CDR3 DNA: TGTGCCAGCAGTGCTCTAGCGGGGGGGCCAGATACGCAGTATTTT; CDR3 protein: CASSALAGGPDTQYF
D gene: TRBD2; clone size: few; V gene: TRBV4-1; J gene: TRBJ2-3; CDR3 DNA: TGCGCCAGCAGCTTCGAGCGGGAGCCACCCACAGATACGCAGTATTTT; CDR3 protein: CASSFEREPPTDTQYF
D gene: NA; clone size: few; V gene: TRBV28; J gene: TRBJ1-4; CDR3 DNA: TGTGCCAGCATCCTAGGGGCAGACACTGCAACTAATGAAAAACTGTTTTTT; CDR3 protein: CASILGADTATNEKLFF